This T cell receptor beta chain was obtained from a study of blood T cell repertoires in COVID-19. The table came from immunoSEQ multiplex PCR; TCRdb's copy has only in-frame clones and leaves some out. The sample records around 270,000 clones, over 70% being singletons. V was trimmed by 0 bases and J by 7 bases, leaving 17 bases between them. CDR1 and CDR2 (germline): SGDLS, YYNGEE. The CDR3 is 16 amino acids. The rearrangement links TRBV9 to TRBJ2-4; D is perhaps TRBD2 (6 bases). Sequences were obtained from PBMCs or T cells enriched from blood (not recorded which). The sequence came from a woman aged 40 to 49 who had been exposed to COVID-19. The CDR3 region is CASSVGNRRGGNIQYF. DNA for the CDR3: TGTGCCAGCAGCGTAGGAAATCGGCGCGGAGGGAACATTCAGTACTTC.